The rows below give T cell receptor beta chains drawn from one sample of a study of T cell repertoires in cytomegalovirus infection. Their antigens remain unidentified. TCRdb independently ran MiXCR on the reads; one entry per CDR3 protein. The table has under 150,000 distinct CDR3 sequences, around 30% seen once. Sequenced here: CD8+ T cells from cultured PBMCs, sampled from culture after CMV antigen stimulation. The source of these receptors is a human donor in good health (CMV status not recorded). Some clones in this sample may be carry-over from other donors' samples. The CDR3 runs from the conserved cysteine through the conserved F or W. The order of the fields is D gene, J gene, V gene, clone size, CDR3 protein, CDR3 DNA. The D gene is left open where the match is weak. Rows give clone size only sometimes, using once, few, many, or a class for an expanded clone.

>NA|TRBJ2-1|TRBV7-6|few
CASSHRDGSYNEQFF
TGTGCCAGCAGCCACCGGGACGGATCCTACAATGAGCAGTTCTTC
>TRBD1|TRBJ2-2|TRBV6-1|NA
CASSLRQGRTGELFF
TGTGCCAGCAGTCTCCGACAGGGGCGCACCGGGGAGCTGTTTTTT
>NA|TRBJ2-3|TRBV5-4|NA
CASSRSDTYLTDTQYF
TGTGCCAGCAGCCGGAGTGACACCTACCTCACAGATACGCAGTATTTT
>TRBD2|TRBJ2-7|TRBV7-2|few
CASSLGSSGGYEQYF
TGTGCCAGCAGCTTAGGCTCTAGCGGGGGCTACGAGCAGTACTTC
>TRBD1|TRBJ1-1|TRBV7-3|NA
CASSLMGTAEAFF
TGTGCCAGCAGCTTAATGGGGACAGCTGAAGCTTTCTTT
>NA|TRBJ2-7|TRBV6-6|few
CASTQSGAYEQYF
TGTGCCAGCACCCAATCAGGCGCCTACGAGCAGTACTTC
>TRBD1|TRBJ2-3|TRBV29-1|NA
CSVVGQGTDTQYF
TGCAGCGTTGTAGGACAGGGAACAGATACGCAGTATTTT
>NA|TRBJ2-2|TRBV24-1|NA
CATSDLWSSNTGELFF
TGTGCCACCAGTGATTTATGGAGTTCGAACACCGGGGAGCTGTTTTTT
>NA|TRBJ2-7|TRBV7-2|many
CASSPVSYEQYF
TGTGCCAGCAGCCCCGTTTCCTACGAGCAGTACTTC
>NA|TRBJ1-2|TRBV7-9|NA
CASSQAGGYTF
TGTGCCAGCAGCCAAGCGGGTGGCTACACCTTC
>NA|TRBJ1-3|TRBV7-9|NA
CASRVLSGNTIYF
TGTGCCAGCAGGGTCCTATCTGGAAACACCATATATTTT
>NA|TRBJ2-2|TRBV7-2|once
CASSLTMGKGTGELFF
TGTGCCAGCAGCTTAACGATGGGGAAGGGCACCGGGGAGCTGTTTTTT
>TRBD2|TRBJ2-2|TRBV12-3/TRBV12-4|few
CASFPAAGWGTGELFF
TGTGCCAGCTTCCCGGCAGCGGGATGGGGAACCGGGGAGCTGTTTTTT
>TRBD1|TRBJ1-2|TRBV6-2/TRBV6-3|once
CASSLGQDNYGYTF
TGTGCCAGCAGTCTAGGACAGGACAACTATGGCTACACCTTC
>NA|TRBJ2-6|TRBV29-1|NA
CSTSSSGANVLTF
TGCAGCACTAGTTCATCTGGGGCCAACGTCCTGACTTTC
>TRBD1|TRBJ2-5|TRBV6-1|many
CASRFDRGPQETQYF
TGTGCCAGCAGATTCGACAGGGGCCCCCAAGAGACCCAGTACTTC
>TRBD2|TRBJ2-1|TRBV5-3|few
CASSFSGTSYNEQFF
TGTGCCAGCAGCTTTAGCGGGACCTCCTACAATGAGCAGTTCTTC
>NA|TRBJ1-2|TRBV27|NA
CASSPGPLGNGYTF
TGTGCCAGCAGCCCCGGCCCCTTGGGAAATGGCTACACCTTC
>TRBD2|TRBJ2-1|TRBV2|NA
CASSVMRTSAQSYNEQFF
TGTGCCAGCAGTGTTATGAGGACTAGCGCCCAATCCTACAATGAGCAGTTCTTC
>NA|TRBJ1-1|TRBV11-1|few
CASSLGAHTEAFF
TGTGCCAGCAGCTTAGGTGCGCACACTGAAGCTTTCTTT